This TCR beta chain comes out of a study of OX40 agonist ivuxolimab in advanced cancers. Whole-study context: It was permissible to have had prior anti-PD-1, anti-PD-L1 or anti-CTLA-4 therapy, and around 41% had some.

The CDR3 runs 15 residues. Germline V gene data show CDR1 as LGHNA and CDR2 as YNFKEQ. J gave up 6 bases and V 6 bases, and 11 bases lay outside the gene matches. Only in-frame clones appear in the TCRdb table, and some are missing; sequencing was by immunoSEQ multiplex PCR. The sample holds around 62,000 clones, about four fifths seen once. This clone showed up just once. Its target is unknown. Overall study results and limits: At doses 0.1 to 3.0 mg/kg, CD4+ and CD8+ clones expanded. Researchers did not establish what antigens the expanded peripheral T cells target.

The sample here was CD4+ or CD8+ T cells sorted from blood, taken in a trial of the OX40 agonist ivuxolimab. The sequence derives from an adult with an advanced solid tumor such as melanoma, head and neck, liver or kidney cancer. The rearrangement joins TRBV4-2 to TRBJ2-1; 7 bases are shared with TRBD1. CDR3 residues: CASRSIGQAINEQFF. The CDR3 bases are TGTGCCAGCAGGTCCATCGGACAGGCAATCAATGAGCAGTTCTTC.